The 29 T cell receptor beta chains given below trace back to one sample, sequenced in a study of blood T cell repertoires in COVID-19. Using immunoSEQ multiplex PCR, the repertoire was profiled, and TCRdb retains in-frame clones only, with some absent. Seen here are 270,000 or so clones, 80% to 90% observed once, and the top ten hold more than 10%. The source material was peripheral blood. The source is a woman aged 25 to 45 with COVID-19, enrolled during active disease.

The rearrangement joins TRBV3-1 (or the pseudogene TRBV3-2) to TRBJ2-5; 8 bases align to TRBD2. The CDR3 length is 15 residues. CDR1 and CDR2 (germline): LGHDT, YNNKEL (reference sequence). J was trimmed by 5 bases and V by 1 base; bases with no gene match: 6. As DNA, the CDR3 is TGTGCCAGCAGCCAAGCGGTAGCGGGGAGGGAGACCCAGTACTTC. As protein: CASSQAVAGRETQYF.

The chain is built from TRBV11-3 and TRBJ2-7; 11 nucleotides align to TRBD1. This CDR3 contains 15 residues. Germline V lookup: CDR1 SGHNT, CDR2 YENEEA. The ends lost 5 bases at V and 2 bases at J; junction bases unmatched: 5. CDR3 residues: CASSHGQGAAYEQYF. CDR3 nucleotides: TGTGCCAGCAGCCACGGACAGGGGGCTGCCTACGAGCAGTACTTC.

The V and J genes are TRBV19 and TRBJ2-2; 9 bases align to TRBD1. Trimming at V came to 5 bases and at J to 0 bases, leaving 7 bases not matched to a gene. The CDR3 is 17 residues long. CDR1 and CDR2 from the germline V gene are LNHDA and SQIVND (reference sequence). The CDR3 nucleotides are TGTGCCAGTAGTCCCGGGACAGGGTCCCCGAACACCGGGGAGCTGTTTTTT. This codes for CASSPGTGSPNTGELFF. The entire variable domain, with the rest obtained from reference TRBV19 and TRBJ2-2, is as follows: DGGITQSPKYLFRKEGQNVTLSCEQNLNHDAMYWYRQDPGQGLRLIYYSQIVNDFQKGDIAEGYSVSREKKESFPLTVTSAQKNPTAFYLCASSPGTGSPNTGELFFGEGSRLTVL.

This clone was recorded a few times. This sequence joins TRBV2 and TRBJ1-6; no firm D call. Germline V lookup: CDR1 SNHLY, CDR2 FYNNEI. The germline V and J ends were trimmed by 10 bases and 6 bases, with 13 bases remaining between them. The CDR3 is made up of 13 amino acids. The CDR3 DNA reads as TGTGCCACCTCACTCACGGGTAATTCACCCCTCCACTTT. It is translated as CATSLTGNSPLHF. Full variable domain (missing parts from reference TRBV2 and TRBJ1-6): EPEVTQTPSHQVTQMGQEVILRCVPISNHLYFYWYRQILGQKVEFLVSFYNNEISEKSEIFDDQFSVERPDGSNFTLKIRSTKLEDSAMYFCATSLTGNSPLHFGNGTRLTVT.

The chain carries TRBV10-3 and TRBJ1-1; no firm D call. Germline V gives CDR1 ENHRY, CDR2 SYGVKD. Trimming pared 5 bases from V and 1 base from J, leaving 11 bases between. This CDR3 has 14 residues. CDR3 DNA sequence: TGTGCCATCAGTATCGGGGAGACGAACACTGAAGCTTTCTTT. This gives the protein CAISIGETNTEAFF.

The chain joins TRBV5-1 to TRBJ2-1; 8 positions agree with TRBD1. The CDR3 length is 16 residues. J was trimmed by 14 bases and V by 1 base; bases with no gene match: 17. From germline, CDR1 is SGHRS and CDR2 YFSETQ. In nucleotides, the CDR3 is TGCGCCAGCAGCTTGCGTCAGGACAGGGCAGGGTTCGGGGAGTTCTTC. It is translated as CASSLRQDRAGFGEFF.

This rearrangement joins TRBV11-2 to TRBJ1-4; D is ambiguous. Germline CDR1 and CDR2: SGHAT and FQNNGV. V was shortened by 5 bases and J by 7 bases, with 8 bases between the two germline ends. The CDR3 runs 12 residues. CDR3 in amino acids: CASSHWSEKLFF. The CDR3 coding sequence is TGTGCCAGCAGCCACTGGAGTGAAAAACTGTTTTTT.

The V call is TRBV28, the J call TRBJ2-5, with TRBD1 as a possible D gene (6 bases). This CDR3 spans 15 amino acids. CDR1 is MDHEN, CDR2 SYDVKM, per germline. V was trimmed by 1 base and J by 5 bases, leaving 14 bases between them. DNA of the CDR3: TGTGCCAGCAGTTTATCGGAACAGGGTACGGAGACCCAGTACTTC. It yields the protein CASSLSEQGTETQYF.

The chain combines TRBV5-1 with TRBJ1-5, with unresolved D. V was cut by 1 base and J by 7 bases, with 9 bases left in between. The germline CDR1 and CDR2 sequences are SGHRS and YFSETQ. The CDR3 length is 13 residues. The DNA of the CDR3 is TGCGCCAGCAGCTTGAGCGGTTCCCAGCCCCAGCATTTT. Translation: CASSLSGSQPQHF.

This sequence joins TRBV4-1 and TRBJ2-1, with TRBD2 matching over 10 bases. Trimming removed 4 bases from V and 8 bases from J; junction bases left unmatched: 8. The germline V gene encodes CDR1 MGHRA and CDR2 YSYEKL. The CDR3 covers 15 residues. CDR3 residues: CASSLSGTSAYEQFF. CDR3 in DNA: TGCGCCAGCAGCCTCTCCGGGACTAGCGCTTATGAGCAGTTCTTC.

The V and J genes are TRBV29-1 and TRBJ2-7; D is possibly TRBD2 (5 bases). Germline values: CDR1 SQVTM, CDR2 ANQGSEA. The CDR3 is 11 amino acids. V lost 7 bases and J 6 bases, leaving 13 bases between the germline ends. The DNA of the CDR3 is TGCAGCGGCGGGTCCCTCGGCGAGCAGTACTTC. Amino acid sequence: CSGGSLGEQYF.

This clone showed up just once. The gene calls are TRBV4-2 and TRBJ1-5; tentative D call: TRBD1 (5 bases). This CDR3 region has 15 residues. Germline CDR1 reads LGHNA; CDR2 reads YNFKEQ. The V and J ends lost 0 bases and 4 bases respectively, with 10 bases between them. CDR3 nucleotide sequence: TGTGCCAGCAGCCAAGATTGGCAGGGAAATCAGCCCCAGCATTTT. It codes for CASSQDWQGNQPQHF.

The chain uses TRBV19 and TRBJ2-3; D gene uncertain. The CDR3 has 12 residues. V was clipped by 5 bases and J by 8 bases, with 11 bases between them. The germline V gene encodes CDR1 LNHDA and CDR2 SQIVND (reference sequence). The CDR3, as DNA: TGTGCCAGTAGTGCACGCACTCCTACGCAGTATTTT. Its translation: CASSARTPTQYF.

The DNA of the CDR3 is TGTGCCAGCACCCCGAGTGGCACTGAAGCTTTCTTT. Amino acids: CASTPSGTEAFF. This chain joins TRBV2 and TRBJ1-1; no reliable D call. Per the germline V gene, CDR1 is SNHLY and CDR2 is FYNNEI. The CDR3 length is 12 residues. V was cut by 7 bases and J by 4 bases, with 10 bases left in between.

The chain recombines TRBV9 with TRBJ1-3; D is possibly TRBD1 (6 bases). Germline V CDR1 and CDR2: SGDLS, YYNGEE. V lost 0 bases and J lost 3, with 13 bases in between. The CDR3 consists of 16 residues. The chain's CDR3 is CASSVGLAGVGNTIYF. CDR3 nucleotide sequence: TGTGCCAGCAGCGTAGGTTTAGCAGGGGTTGGAAACACCATATATTTT.

In DNA form, the CDR3 reads TGTGCCAGCACCCCGGACCCGGGCGGGGAGACCCAGTACTTC. It translates to CASTPDPGGETQYF. This sequence joins TRBV28 and TRBJ2-5, with a possible D match to TRBD2 (5 bases). The CDR3 has 14 residues. V was cut by 7 bases and J by 5 bases, with 17 bases left in between. In germline, CDR1 is MDHEN, CDR2 SYDVKM.

CDR3 DNA: TGTGCCAGCAGTCTCCGGGGGTCCCTCGGAGTGGGGACCCAGTACTTC. Encoded protein: CASSLRGSLGVGTQYF. This rearrangement joins TRBV27 to TRBJ2-5; D might be TRBD2 (6 bases). CDR3 length: 16 residues. Germline CDR1 MNHEY, CDR2 SMNVEV (reference sequence). Trimming took 5 bases from V and 7 from J, leaving 23 bases between them.

The chain joins TRBV12-3 or TRBV12-4 to TRBJ2-7; D is unresolved. This CDR3 has 13 residues. The germline V and J ends were trimmed by 3 bases and 2 bases, with 8 bases remaining between them. This CDR3 is CASSFYSTYEQYF. CDR3 in DNA: TGTGCCAGCAGTTTTTACAGCACCTACGAGCAGTACTTC.

The V call is TRBV6-1, the J call TRBJ2-7, with a possible D match to TRBD1 (5 bases). Trimming removed 3 bases at V and 0 bases at J, with 21 bases between. Germline CDR1 is MNHNS and CDR2 is SASEGT. The CDR3 spans 18 residues. The CDR3 here is CASSEAKLRGLSSYEQYF. CDR3 sequence (DNA): TGTGCCAGCAGTGAGGCAAAATTAAGGGGCCTCAGCTCCTACGAGCAGTACTTC.

V is TRBV5-5 and J is TRBJ2-7; tentatively, D is TRBD2 (5 bases). Trimming shortened V by 2 bases and J by 0 bases, and 12 bases separated the two germline ends. CDR1 SGHKS and CDR2 YYEKEE come from the germline V gene (reference sequence). The CDR3 is 15 residues long. This chain's CDR3 is CASSFLGSSSYEQYF. The CDR3 DNA follows: TGTGCCAGCAGCTTCCTTGGGAGTAGCTCCTACGAGCAGTACTTC.

CDR3 loop: CASSYRGDTEAFF. The CDR3 nucleotides are TGTGCCAGCAGCTACAGGGGTGACACTGAAGCTTTCTTT. The chain is built from TRBV11-3 and TRBJ1-1; 7 bases line up with TRBD1. This CDR3 spans 13 amino acids. Germline-derived CDR1 and CDR2 are SGHNT and YENEEA. V lost 4 bases to trimming and J lost 3 bases; unmatched junction nucleotides: 2.

The chain has TRBV29-1 and TRBJ2-1, with TRBD2 identical over 7 bases. The trim removed 4 bases at V and 4 bases at J, leaving 10 bases unmatched. The germline V gene encodes CDR1 SQVTM and CDR2 ANQGSEA. This CDR3 region has 15 residues. CDR3 sequence (DNA): TGCAGCGTTGCAGTATGGGGGGGAATGTACAATGAGCAGTTCTTC. Protein sequence: CSVAVWGGMYNEQFF.

The chain combines TRBV18 with TRBJ2-5; D gene ambiguous. CDR3 size: 15 residues. Trimming shortened V by 7 bases and J by 4 bases, and 19 bases separated the two germline ends. Germline V CDR1 and CDR2: KGHSH, LQKENI. CDR3: CASFELGATIETQYF. The CDR3 DNA follows: TGTGCCAGCTTCGAATTGGGCGCTACCATAGAGACCCAGTACTTC.

The chain combines TRBV19 with TRBJ1-4, with TRBD1 matching 8 bases. Germline lookup yields CDR1 LNHDA and CDR2 SQIVND (reference sequence). This CDR3 spans 14 amino acids. V lost 4 bases, J lost 8 bases, and 6 bases stayed unmatched. The CDR3 sequence is CASSKDRAGEKLFF. The DNA for the CDR3 is TGTGCCAGTAGTAAGGACAGGGCTGGGGAAAAACTGTTTTTT.

The chain carries TRBV27 and TRBJ2-3, with 8 bases fitting TRBD1. The CDR3 is 15 residues long. The germline V gene has CDR1 MNHEY and CDR2 SMNVEV (reference sequence). Germline trimming cut 5 bases from V and 2 bases from J; bases unmatched to any gene: 6. DNA for the CDR3: TGTGCCAGCAGTGTCGACAGGGGTTTCACAGATACGCAGTATTTT. Translating gives CASSVDRGFTDTQYF.

The chain carries TRBV9 and TRBJ1-2; a possible D gene is TRBD1 (6 bases). The germline CDR1 and CDR2 sequences are SGDLS and YYNGEE. Trimming pared 0 bases from V and 0 bases from J, leaving 15 bases between. The CDR3 extends over 17 amino acids. The CDR3 DNA follows: TGTGCCAGCAGCGTAGCCTCCGACACAGGGTCTAACTATGGCTACACCTTC. Amino acids: CASSVASDTGSNYGYTF.

The chain carries TRBV19 and TRBJ2-2, with 8 nucleotides matching TRBD2. Germline V lookup: CDR1 LNHDA, CDR2 SQIVND (reference sequence). This CDR3 region has 16 residues. With 6 bases clipped from V and 4 bases from J, the junction kept 10 bases outside the gene matches. This CDR3 is CASRSYSGEGTGELFF. Here the CDR3 DNA reads TGTGCCAGTAGATCGTATAGCGGGGAGGGCACCGGGGAGCTGTTTTTT.

On this clone itself: An end of the junction differs from the germline gene, which may be a read error. The genes are TRBV7-9 and TRBJ2-7, with D perhaps TRBD2 (5 bases). Germline-derived CDR1 and CDR2 are SEHNR and FQNEAQ (reference sequence). The CDR3 totals 12 residues. The CDR3 DNA reads TGTGCCAGCAGCTTAGACGAACTAGAAACGGACTTC. Its translation: CASSLDELETDF. Combining the CDR3 with reference TRBV7-9 and TRBJ2-7 gives the whole variable domain DTGVSQNPRHKITKRGQNVTFRCDPISEHNRLYWYRQTLGQGPEFLTYFQNEAQLEKSRLLSDRFSAERPKGSFSTLEIQRTEQGDSAMYLCASSLDELETDFGPGTRLTVT.

The chain is built from TRBV20-1 and TRBJ1-5; 7 nucleotides agree with TRBD1. The trim removed 3 bases at V and 7 bases at J, leaving 3 bases unmatched. This CDR3 region has 12 residues. From germline, CDR1 is DFQATT and CDR2 SNEGSKA (reference sequence). The CDR3 protein is CSASTGDQPQHF. The CDR3 DNA is TGCAGTGCTAGTACAGGGGACCAGCCCCAGCATTTT.